The clone carrying this T cell receptor beta chain was observed a handful of times. This record belongs to a study of neoadjuvant anti-PD-1 for oral cavity cancer. On the study more broadly: Patients mostly received three to four biweekly nivolumab doses at 3 mg/kg before surgery. Patients without progression got a fourth dose around day 43.

Six replicates per PBMC sample, mostly from around 460 ng of genomic DNA. Clones were read by immunoSEQ multiplex PCR, and TCRdb kept only the in-frame ones, dropping some. The sample gives some 15,000 clones, 71% of which show up once; approximately 3.1% is in the top ten. The sequencing here drew on PBMCs, taken before nivolumab (anti-PD-1) treatment. The source is a person between 40 and 80 years old with oral cavity squamous cell carcinoma.

CDR3 protein: CASSEVLAGAGELFF. The CDR3, as DNA: TGCGCCAGCAGTGAGGTCCTAGCGGGAGCCGGGGAGCTGTTTTTT. This rearrangement joins TRBV10-1 to TRBJ2-2; 10 nucleotides line up with TRBD2. V was clipped by 2 bases and J by 6 bases; unmatched bases: 3. The CDR3 is 15 residues long. Germline V CDR1 and CDR2: WNHNN, SYGVQD (reference sequence).